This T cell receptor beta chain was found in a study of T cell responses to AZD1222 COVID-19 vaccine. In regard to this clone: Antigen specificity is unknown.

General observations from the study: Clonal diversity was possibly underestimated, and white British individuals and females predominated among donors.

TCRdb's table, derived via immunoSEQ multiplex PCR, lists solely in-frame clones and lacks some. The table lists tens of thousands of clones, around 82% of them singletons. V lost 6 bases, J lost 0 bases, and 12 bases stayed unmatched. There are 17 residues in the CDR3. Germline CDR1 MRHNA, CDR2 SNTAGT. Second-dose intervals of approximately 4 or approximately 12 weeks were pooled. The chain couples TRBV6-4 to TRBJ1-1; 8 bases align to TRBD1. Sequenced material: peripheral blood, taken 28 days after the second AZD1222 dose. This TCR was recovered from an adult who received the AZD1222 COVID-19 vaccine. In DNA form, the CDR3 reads TGTGCCAGCAGCTACCGGACAGGGCAAGGGGTGAACACTGAAGCTTTCTTT. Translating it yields CASSYRTGQGVNTEAFF.